This TCR beta chain was sequenced for a study of T-cell reconstitution after alpha-beta-depleted transplantation in children. This clonotype was observed many times. Its antigen is unidentified. Germline V lookup: CDR1 SGHRS, CDR2 YFSETQ. V lost 3 bases, J lost 2 bases, and 9 bases lay in between. The CDR3 runs to 13 residues. Notes on the study in general: The origin of high day-60 TCRbeta diversity in some patients lay in surviving recipient T cells and thymic progenitors. Diversity and T-cell counts at one year after transplant derived mostly from new T cells. Several hundred expanded graft clones reportedly supplied alpha-beta T cells about two months after transplant.

Library preparation (for TCRbeta) was performed with unique molecular identifiers. TCRdb processed the PCR reads anew with MiXCR; each CDR3 protein has one entry. The sample consists of over 450,000 distinct CDR3 sequences, 8% to 11% of them appearing once. The sample was PBMCs, taken before TCRalphabeta/CD19-depleted stem cell transplant. This receptor was obtained from a child aged 2 to 15 with inherited bone marrow failure, due to receive a stem cell transplant. The genes are TRBV5-1 and TRBJ2-7; D perhaps matches TRBD2 (5 bases). This chain's CDR3 is CASSSDGAYEQYF. In DNA form, the CDR3 reads TGCGCCAGCAGCTCGGACGGGGCCTACGAGCAGTACTTC.